The TCR beta chain under discussion was sequenced for a study of CD4 T cells in relation to SARS-CoV-2 and coronaviruses. At the level of the study: After roughly 11 days of antigen culture, PBMC TCR beta CDR3s were sequenced. Study findings and constraints: Crossreactivity was assessed only for spike protein, not other viral proteins.

The CDR3 covers 12 residues. Trimming took off 5 bases at V and 2 bases at J, with 7 bases between the two ends. Looked up from germline, CDR1 is GTSNPN and CDR2 is SVGIG (reference sequence). Profiled with immunoSEQ multiplex PCR; TCRdb holds only in-frame clones, not every one. The sample has around 11,000 clones; roughly 77% are singletons. Turning to this clone: Its antigen is undetermined.

Before the COVID-19 pandemic, during about 2011-2019, CD4+ T cells were taken from unexposed donors. CD4+ T cells were isolated from the cells after 10 days of culture. Cultures held roughly 2 million PBMCs per well with roughly 10 IU/ml IL-2. Half the medium was replaced with IL-2 medium on days 3 and 7. The chain recombines TRBV30 with TRBJ1-5, with no clear D. The sample comprised CD4+ T cells from PBMCs, cultured in vitro. The sequence was collected from a human donor in good health. The chain's CDR3 is CAWSLGNQPQHF. The CDR3 DNA sequence: TGTGCCTGGTCTCTTGGCAATCAGCCCCAGCATTTT.